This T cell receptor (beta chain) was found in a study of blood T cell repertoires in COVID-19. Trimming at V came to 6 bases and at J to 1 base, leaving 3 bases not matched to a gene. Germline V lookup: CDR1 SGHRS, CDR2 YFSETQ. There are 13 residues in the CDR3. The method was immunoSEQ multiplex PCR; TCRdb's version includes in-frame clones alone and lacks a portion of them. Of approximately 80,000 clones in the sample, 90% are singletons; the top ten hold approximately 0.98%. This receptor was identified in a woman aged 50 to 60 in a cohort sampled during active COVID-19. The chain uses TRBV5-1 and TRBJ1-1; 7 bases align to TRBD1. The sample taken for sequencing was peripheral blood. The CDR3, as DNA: TGCGCCAGCACCGACAGGGAGAACACTGAAGCTTTCTTT. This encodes CASTDRENTEAFF.